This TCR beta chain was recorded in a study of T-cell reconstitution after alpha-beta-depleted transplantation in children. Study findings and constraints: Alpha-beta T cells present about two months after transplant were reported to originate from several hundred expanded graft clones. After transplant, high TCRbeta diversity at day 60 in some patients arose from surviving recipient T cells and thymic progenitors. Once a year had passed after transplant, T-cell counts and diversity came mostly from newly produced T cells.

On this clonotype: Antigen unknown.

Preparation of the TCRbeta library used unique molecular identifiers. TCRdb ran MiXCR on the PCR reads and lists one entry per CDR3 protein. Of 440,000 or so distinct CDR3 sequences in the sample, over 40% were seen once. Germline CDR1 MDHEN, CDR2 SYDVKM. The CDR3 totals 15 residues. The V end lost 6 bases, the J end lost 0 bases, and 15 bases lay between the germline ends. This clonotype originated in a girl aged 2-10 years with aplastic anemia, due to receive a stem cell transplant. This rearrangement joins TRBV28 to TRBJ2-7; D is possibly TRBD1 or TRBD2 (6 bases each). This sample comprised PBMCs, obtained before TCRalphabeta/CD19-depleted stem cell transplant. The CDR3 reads CASSPGGTPSYEQYF. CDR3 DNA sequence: TGTGCCAGCAGCCCCGGGGGCACTCCCTCCTACGAGCAGTACTTC.